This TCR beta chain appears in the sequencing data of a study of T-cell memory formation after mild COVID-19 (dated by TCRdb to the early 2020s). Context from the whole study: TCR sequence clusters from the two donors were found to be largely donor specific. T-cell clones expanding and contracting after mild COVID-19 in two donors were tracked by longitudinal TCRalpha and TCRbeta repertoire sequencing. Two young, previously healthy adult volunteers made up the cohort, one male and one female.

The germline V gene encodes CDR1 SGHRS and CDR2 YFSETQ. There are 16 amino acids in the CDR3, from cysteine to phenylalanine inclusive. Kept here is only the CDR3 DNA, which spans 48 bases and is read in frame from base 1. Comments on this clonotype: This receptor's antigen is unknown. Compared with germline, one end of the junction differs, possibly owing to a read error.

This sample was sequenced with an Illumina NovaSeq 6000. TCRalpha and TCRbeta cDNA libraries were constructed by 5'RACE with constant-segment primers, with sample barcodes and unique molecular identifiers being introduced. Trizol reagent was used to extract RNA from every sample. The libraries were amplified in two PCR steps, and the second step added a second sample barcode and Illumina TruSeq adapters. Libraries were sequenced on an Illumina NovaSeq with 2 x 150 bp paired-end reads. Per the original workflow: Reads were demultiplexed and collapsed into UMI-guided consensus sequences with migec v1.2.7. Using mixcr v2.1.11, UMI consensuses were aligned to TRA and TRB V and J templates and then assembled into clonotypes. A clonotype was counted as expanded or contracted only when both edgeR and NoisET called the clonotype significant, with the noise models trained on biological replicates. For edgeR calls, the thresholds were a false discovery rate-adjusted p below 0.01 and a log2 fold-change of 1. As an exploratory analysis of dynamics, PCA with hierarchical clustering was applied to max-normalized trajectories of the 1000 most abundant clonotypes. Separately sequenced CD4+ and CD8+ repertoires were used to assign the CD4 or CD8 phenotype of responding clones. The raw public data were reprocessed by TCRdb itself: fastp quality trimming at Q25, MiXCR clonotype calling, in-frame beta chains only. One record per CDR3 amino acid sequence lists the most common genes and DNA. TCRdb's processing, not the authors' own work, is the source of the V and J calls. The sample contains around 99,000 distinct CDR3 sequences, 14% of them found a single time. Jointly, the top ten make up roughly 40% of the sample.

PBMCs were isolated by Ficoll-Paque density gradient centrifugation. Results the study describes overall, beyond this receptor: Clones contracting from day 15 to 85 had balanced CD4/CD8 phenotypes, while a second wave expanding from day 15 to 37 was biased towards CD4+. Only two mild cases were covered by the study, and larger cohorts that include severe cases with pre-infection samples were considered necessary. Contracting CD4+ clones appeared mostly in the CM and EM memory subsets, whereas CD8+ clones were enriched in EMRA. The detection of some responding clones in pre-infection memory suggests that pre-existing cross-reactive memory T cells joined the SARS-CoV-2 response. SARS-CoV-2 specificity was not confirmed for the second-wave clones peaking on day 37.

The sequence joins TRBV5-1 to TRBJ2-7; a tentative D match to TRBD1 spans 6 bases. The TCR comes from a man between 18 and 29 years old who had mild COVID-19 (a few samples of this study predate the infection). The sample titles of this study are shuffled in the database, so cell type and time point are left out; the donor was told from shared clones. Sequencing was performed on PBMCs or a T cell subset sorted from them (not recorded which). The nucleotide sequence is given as TGCGCCAGCAGCTTGCCAGGGGCGTTGGGTTCCTTCGAGCAGTACTTC. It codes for CASSLPGALGSFEQYF. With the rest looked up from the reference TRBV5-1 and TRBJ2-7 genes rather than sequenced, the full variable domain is KAGVTQTPRYLIKTRGQQVTLSCSPISGHRSVSWYQQTPGQGLQFLFEYFSETQRNKGNFPGRFSGRQFSNSRSEMNVSTLELGDSALYLCASSLPGALGSFEQYFGPGTRLTVT.